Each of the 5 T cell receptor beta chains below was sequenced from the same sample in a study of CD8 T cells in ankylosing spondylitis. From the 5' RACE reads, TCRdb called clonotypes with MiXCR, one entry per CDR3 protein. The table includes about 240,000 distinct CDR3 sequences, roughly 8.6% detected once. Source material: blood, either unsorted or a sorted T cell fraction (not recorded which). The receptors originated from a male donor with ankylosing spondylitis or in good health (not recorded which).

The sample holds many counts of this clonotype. This chain's CDR3 is CASSLESSYEQYF. The CDR3, as DNA: TGCGCCAGCAGCTTGGAGTCTTCGTACGAGCAGTACTTC. V usage is TRBV5-1 and J usage is TRBJ2-7; D is unresolved. This CDR3 region has 13 residues. V dropped 0 bases and J dropped 4 bases, with 8 bases sitting between them. Germline CDR1 reads SGHRS; CDR2 reads YFSETQ.

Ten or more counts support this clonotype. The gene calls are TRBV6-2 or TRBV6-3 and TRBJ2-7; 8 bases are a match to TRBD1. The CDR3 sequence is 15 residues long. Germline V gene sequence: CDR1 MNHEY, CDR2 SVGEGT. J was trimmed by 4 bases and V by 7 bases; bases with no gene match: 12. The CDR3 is CASTPPGQETYEQYF. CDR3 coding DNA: TGTGCCAGCACTCCTCCGGGACAGGAGACGTACGAGCAGTACTTC.

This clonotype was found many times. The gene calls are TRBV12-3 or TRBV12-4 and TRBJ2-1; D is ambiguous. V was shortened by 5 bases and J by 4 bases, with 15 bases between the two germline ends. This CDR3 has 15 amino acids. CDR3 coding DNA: TGTGCCAGCAGTGAGACCCCCACATCTTACAATGAGCAGTTCTTC. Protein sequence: CASSETPTSYNEQFF.

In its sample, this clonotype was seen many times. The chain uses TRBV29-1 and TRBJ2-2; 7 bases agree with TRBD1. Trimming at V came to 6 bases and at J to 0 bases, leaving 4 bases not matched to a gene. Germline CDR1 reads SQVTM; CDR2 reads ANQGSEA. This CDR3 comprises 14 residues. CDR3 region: CSVQDRTNTGELFF. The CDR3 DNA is TGCAGCGTCCAGGACAGGACGAACACCGGGGAGCTGTTTTTT.

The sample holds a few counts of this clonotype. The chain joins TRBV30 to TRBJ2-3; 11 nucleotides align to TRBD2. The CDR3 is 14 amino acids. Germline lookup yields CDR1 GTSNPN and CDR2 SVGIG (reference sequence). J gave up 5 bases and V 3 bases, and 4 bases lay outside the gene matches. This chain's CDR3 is CAWRGTSGLDTQYF. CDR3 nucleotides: TGTGCCTGGAGGGGGACTAGCGGACTAGATACGCAGTATTTT.